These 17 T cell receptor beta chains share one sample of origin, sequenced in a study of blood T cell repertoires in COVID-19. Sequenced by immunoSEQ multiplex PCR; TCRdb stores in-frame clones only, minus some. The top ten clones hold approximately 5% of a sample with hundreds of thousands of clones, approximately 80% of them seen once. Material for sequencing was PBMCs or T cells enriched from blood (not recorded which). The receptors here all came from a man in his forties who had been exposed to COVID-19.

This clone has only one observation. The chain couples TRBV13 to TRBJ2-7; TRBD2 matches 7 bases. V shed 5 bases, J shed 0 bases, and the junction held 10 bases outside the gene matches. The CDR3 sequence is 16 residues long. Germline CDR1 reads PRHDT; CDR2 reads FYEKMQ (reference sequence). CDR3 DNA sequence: TGTGCCAGCAGCCTCGGGGAGGGCTCTAGCTCCTACGAGCAGTACTTC. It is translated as CASSLGEGSSSYEQYF.

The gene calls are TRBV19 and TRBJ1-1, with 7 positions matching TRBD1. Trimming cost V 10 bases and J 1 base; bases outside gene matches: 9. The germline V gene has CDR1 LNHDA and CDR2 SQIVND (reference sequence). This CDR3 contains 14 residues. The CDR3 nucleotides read TGTGCCACCTCGAAGGGGGCAGGGAACACTGAAGCTTTCTTT. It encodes CATSKGAGNTEAFF.

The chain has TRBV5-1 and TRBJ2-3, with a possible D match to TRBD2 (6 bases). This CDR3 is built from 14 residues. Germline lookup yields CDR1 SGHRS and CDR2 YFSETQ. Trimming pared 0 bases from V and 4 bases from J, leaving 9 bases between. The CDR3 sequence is CASSLVTGADTQYF. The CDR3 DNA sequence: TGCGCCAGCAGCTTGGTTACGGGGGCAGATACGCAGTATTTT.

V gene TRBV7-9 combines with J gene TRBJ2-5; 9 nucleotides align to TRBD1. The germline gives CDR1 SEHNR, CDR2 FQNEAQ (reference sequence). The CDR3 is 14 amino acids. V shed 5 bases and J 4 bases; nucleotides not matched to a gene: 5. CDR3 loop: CASSQYRGRETQYF. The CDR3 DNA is TGTGCCAGCAGCCAATACAGGGGGCGAGAGACCCAGTACTTC.

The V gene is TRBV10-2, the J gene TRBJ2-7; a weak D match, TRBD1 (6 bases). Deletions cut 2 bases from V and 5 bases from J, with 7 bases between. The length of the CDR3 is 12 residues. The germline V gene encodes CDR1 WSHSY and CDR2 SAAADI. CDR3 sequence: CASSETGNEQYF. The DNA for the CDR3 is TGCGCCAGCAGTGAGACAGGGAACGAGCAGTACTTC.

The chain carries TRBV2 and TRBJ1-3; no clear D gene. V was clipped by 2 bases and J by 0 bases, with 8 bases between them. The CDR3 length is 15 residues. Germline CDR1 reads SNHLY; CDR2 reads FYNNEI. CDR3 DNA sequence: TGTGCCAGCAGTGAAACAGCAAGCTCTGGAAACACCATATATTTT. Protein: CASSETASSGNTIYF.

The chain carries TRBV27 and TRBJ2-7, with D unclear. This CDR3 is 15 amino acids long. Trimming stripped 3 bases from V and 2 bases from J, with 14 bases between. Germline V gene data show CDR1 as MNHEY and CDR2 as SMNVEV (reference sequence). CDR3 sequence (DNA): TGTGCCAGCAGTTTCCAATCAGTGCCCACCTACGAGCAGTACTTC. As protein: CASSFQSVPTYEQYF.

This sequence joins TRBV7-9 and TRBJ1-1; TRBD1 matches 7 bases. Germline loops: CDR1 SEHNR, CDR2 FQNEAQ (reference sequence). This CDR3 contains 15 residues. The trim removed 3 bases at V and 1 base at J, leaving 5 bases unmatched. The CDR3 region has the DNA TGTGCCAGCAGCTTCGCCGGGACAGAGAACACTGAAGCTTTCTTT. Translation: CASSFAGTENTEAFF.

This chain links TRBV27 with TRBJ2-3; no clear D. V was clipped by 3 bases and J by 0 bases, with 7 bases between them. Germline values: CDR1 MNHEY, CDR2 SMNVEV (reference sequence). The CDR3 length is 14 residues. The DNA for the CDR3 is TGTGCCAGCAGTTTCGTCAGGAGCACAGATACGCAGTATTTT. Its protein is CASSFVRSTDTQYF.

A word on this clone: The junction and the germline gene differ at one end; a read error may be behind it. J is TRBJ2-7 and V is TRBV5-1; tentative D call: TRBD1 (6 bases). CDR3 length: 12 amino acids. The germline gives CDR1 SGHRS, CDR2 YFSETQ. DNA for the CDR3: TGCGCCAGCAGCTTATGGGGACAAGGGGGTTGGTTC. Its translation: CASSLWGQGGWF. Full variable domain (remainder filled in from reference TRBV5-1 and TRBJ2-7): KAGVTQTPRYLIKTRGQQVTLSCSPISGHRSVSWYQQTPGQGLQFLFEYFSETQRNKGNFPGRFSGRQFSNSRSEMNVSTLELGDSALYLCASSLWGQGGWFGPGTRLTVT.

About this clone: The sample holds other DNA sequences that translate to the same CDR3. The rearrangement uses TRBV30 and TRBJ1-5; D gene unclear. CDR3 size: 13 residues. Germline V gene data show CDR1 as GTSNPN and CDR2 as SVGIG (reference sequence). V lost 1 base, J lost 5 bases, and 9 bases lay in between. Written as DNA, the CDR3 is TGTGCCTGGAGTGGCGGGGTGGATCAGCCCCAGCATTTT. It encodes CAWSGGVDQPQHF. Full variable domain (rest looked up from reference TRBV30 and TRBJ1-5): SQTIHQWPATLVQPVGSPLSLECTVEGTSNPNLYWYRQAAGRGLQLLFYSVGIGQISSEVPQNLSASRPQDRQFILSSKKLLLSDSGFYLCAWSGGVDQPQHFGDGTRLSIL.

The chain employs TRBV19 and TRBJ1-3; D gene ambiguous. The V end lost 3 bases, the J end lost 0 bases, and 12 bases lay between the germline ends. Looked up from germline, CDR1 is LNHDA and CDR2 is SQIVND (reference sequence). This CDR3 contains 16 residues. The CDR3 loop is CASSISAEGSGNTIYF. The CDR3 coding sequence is TGTGCCAGTAGTATCTCGGCGGAGGGCTCTGGAAACACCATATATTTT.

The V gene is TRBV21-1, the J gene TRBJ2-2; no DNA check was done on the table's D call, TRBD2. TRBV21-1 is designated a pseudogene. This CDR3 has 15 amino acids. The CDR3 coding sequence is TGTGCCAGCAGCGATGGACTACAAAACACCGGGGAGCTGTTTTTT. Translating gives CASSDGLQNTGELFF.

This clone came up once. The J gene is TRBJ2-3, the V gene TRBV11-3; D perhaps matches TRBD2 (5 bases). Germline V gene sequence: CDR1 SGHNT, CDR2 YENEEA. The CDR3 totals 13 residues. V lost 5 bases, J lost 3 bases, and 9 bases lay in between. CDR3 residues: CASSPPGTDTQYF. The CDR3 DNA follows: TGTGCCAGCAGCCCCCCGGGGACAGATACGCAGTATTTT.

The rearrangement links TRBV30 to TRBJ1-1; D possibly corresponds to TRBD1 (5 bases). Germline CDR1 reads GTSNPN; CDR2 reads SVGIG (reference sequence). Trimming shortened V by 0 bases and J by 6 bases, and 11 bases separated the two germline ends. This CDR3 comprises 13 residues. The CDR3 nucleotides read TGTGCCTGGAGTGTACATCGGGGGGCTGAAGCTTTCTTT. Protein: CAWSVHRGAEAFF.

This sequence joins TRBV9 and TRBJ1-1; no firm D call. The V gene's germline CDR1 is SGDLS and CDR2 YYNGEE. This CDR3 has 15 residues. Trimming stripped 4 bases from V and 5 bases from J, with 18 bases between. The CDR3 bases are TGTGCCAGCAGCCCAGGTCCCCTGAGTTGGACTGAAGCTTTCTTT. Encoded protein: CASSPGPLSWTEAFF.

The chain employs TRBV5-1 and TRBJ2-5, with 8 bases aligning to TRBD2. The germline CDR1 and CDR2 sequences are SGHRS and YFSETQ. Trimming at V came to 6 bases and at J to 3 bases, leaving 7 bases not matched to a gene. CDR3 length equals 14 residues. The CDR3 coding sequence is TGCGCCAGCACCTATACTAGCGGCAAAGAGACCCAGTACTTC. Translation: CASTYTSGKETQYF.